Given below is one T cell receptor (beta chain) in context. The data were obtained in a study of blood T cell repertoires in COVID-19. Study information: The United States, Italy and Spain were the sources of the acute and convalescent COVID-19 samples. The analysed material was cDNA or gDNA that came from T cells, B-cell-depleted T cells, or PBMCs.

How the authors handled the data: Reference gene primer amplification gave estimated nucleated cell counts. The data were produced by immunoSEQ multiplex PCR, yet TCRdb's version contains in-frame clones alone and is incomplete. D and trimming come from the DNA, and the V and J calls and clone size come from that table. The table includes roughly 260,000 clones, 86% detected once. Trimming at V came to 3 bases and at J to 3 bases, leaving 2 bases not matched to a gene. Germline V gene data show CDR1 as MNHEY and CDR2 as SMNVEV (reference sequence). The CDR3 covers 14 residues. The receptor comes from a man in his forties or fifties who had recovered from COVID-19. This sequence joins TRBV27 and TRBJ2-3; 8 bases line up with TRBD2. The sequenced sample consisted of peripheral blood. DNA for the CDR3: TGTGCCAGCAGTTTCGGCGGGAGGACAGATACGCAGTATTTT. Its protein product is CASSFGGRTDTQYF.